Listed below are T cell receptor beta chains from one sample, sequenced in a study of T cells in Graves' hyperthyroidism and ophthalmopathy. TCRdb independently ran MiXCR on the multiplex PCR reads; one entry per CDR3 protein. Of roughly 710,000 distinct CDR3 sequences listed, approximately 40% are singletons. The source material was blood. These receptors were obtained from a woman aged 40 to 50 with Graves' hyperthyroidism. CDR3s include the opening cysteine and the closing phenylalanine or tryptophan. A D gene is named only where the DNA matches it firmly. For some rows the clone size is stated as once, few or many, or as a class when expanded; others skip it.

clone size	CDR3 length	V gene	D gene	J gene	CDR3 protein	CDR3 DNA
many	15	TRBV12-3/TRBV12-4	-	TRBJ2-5	CASSFTSTLQETQYF	TGTGCCAGCAGTTTTACCTCGACATTGCAAGAGACCCAGTACTTC
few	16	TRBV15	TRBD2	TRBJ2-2	CATSRRLAGGTGELFF	TGTGCCACCAGCAGAAGACTAGCGGGAGGGACCGGGGAGCTGTTTTTT
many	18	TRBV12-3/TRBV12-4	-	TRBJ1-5	CASSLGWGGGVGNQPQHF	TGTGCCAGCAGTTTAGGCTGGGGGGGAGGAGTAGGCAATCAGCCCCAGCATTTT
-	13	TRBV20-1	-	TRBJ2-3	CSASLSSTDTQYF	TGCAGTGCTAGCCTCTCCTCCACAGATACGCAGTATTTT
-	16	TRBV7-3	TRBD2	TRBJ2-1	CASSTHIGGATNEQFF	TGTGCCAGCAGCACCCATATCGGGGGGGCGACGAATGAGCAGTTCTTC
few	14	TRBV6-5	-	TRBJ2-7	CASSENLGIDEQYF	TGTGCCAGCAGTGAAAACCTGGGAATCGACGAGCAGTACTTC
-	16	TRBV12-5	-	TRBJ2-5	CASGVVVEGISEAQYF	TGTGCTAGTGGTGTGGTCGTCGAGGGCATCTCGGAGGCCCAGTACTTC
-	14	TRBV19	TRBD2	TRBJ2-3	CASSQSTSERSQYF	TGTGCCAGTTCGCAATCGACTAGCGAGAGATCGCAGTATTTT
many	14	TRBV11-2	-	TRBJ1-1	CASTSRTVNTEAFF	TGTGCCAGCACCTCGAGGACAGTGAACACTGAAGCTTTCTTT
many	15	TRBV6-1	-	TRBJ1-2	CASSEAQGRPYGYTF	TGTGCCAGCAGTGAAGCGCAGGGCCGACCCTATGGCTACACCTTC
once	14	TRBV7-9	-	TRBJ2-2	CASIPNQNTGELFF	TGTGCCAGCATCCCTAACCAGAACACCGGGGAGCTGTTTTTT
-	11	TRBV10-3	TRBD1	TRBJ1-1	CATRQGSEAFF	TGTGCCACACGACAGGGCTCTGAAGCTTTCTTT
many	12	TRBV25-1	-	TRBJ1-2	CASSQGTGGYTF	TGTGCCAGCAGTCAGGGGACGGGAGGCTACACCTTC
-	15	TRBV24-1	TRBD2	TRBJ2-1	CATGLLAGSNNEQFF	TGTGCCACCGGATTACTAGCGGGATCGAACAATGAGCAGTTCTTC
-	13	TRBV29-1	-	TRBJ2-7	CSVTDREGDEQYF	TGCAGCGTTACCGACAGGGAGGGCGACGAGCAGTACTTC
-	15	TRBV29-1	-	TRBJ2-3	CSVEDPWASTDTQYF	TGCAGCGTTGAAGATCCTTGGGCCAGTACGGATACGCAGTATTTT
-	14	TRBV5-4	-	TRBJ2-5	CASSPSVGEETQYF	TGTGCCAGCAGCCCAAGCGTTGGTGAAGAGACCCAGTACTTC
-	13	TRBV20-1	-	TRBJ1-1	CSAGGRYHTEAFF	TGCAGTGCTGGGGGCAGATACCACACTGAAGCTTTCTTT
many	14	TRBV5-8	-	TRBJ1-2	CASSGRTVNYGYTF	TGTGCCAGCAGCGGGAGGACAGTCAACTATGGCTACACCTTC
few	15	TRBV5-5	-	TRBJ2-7	CASSYARDGPYEQYF	TGTGCCAGCAGCTACGCCCGGGACGGACCCTACGAGCAGTACTTC
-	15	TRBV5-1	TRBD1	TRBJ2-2	CASSFRQGSTGELLF	TGCGCCAGCAGTTTCCGACAGGGGAGCACCGGGGAGCTGCTTTTT
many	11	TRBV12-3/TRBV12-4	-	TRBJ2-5	CASSLFETQYF	TGTGCCAGCAGTTTATTTGAGACCCAGTACTTC
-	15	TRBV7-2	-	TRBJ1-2	CASSPETGLVYGYTF	TGTGCCAGCAGCCCCGAGACCGGGCTAGTCTATGGCTACACCTTC
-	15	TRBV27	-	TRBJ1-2	CASSFKREANYGYTF	TGTGCCAGCAGTTTTAAGAGGGAAGCTAACTATGGCTACACCTTC
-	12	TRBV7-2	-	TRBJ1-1	CASSGGHTEAFF	TGTGCCAGCAGCGGGGGGCACACTGAAGCTTTCTTT
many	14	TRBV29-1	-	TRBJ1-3	CSVASTISGNTIYF	TGCAGCGTTGCTTCCACTATATCTGGAAACACCATATATTTT
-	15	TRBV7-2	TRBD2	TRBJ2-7	CASSQDTASGYEQYF	TGCGCCAGCAGCCAAGATACAGCTAGCGGTTACGAGCAGTACTTC
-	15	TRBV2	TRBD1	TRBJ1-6	CASSVGTGARLPLHF	TGTGCCAGCAGTGTCGGGACAGGGGCTCGTTTACCCCTCCACTTT
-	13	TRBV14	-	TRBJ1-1	CASSRVGGTEAFF	TGTGCCAGCAGCCGCGTAGGAGGAACTGAAGCTTTCTTT
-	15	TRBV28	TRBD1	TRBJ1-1	CASSAADRGLTEAFF	TGTGCCAGCAGTGCGGCGGACAGGGGTTTGACTGAAGCTTTCTTT
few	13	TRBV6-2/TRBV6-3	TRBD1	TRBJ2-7	CASSWTGRYEQYF	TGTGCCAGCAGTTGGACAGGACGATACGAGCAGTACTTC
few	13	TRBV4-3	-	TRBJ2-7	CASSQERPFEQYF	TGCGCCAGCAGCCAAGAACGCCCCTTCGAGCAGTACTTC
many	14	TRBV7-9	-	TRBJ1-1	CASTKVRGNTEAFF	TGTGCCAGCACCAAGGTCCGGGGGAACACTGAAGCTTTCTTT
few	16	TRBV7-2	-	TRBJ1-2	CASSLEVGRAHYGYTF	TGTGCCAGCAGCTTAGAGGTGGGGAGGGCTCACTATGGCTACACCTTC
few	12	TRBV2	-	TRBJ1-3	CASAGAGNTIYF	TGTGCCTCTGCGGGGGCTGGAAACACCATATATTTT
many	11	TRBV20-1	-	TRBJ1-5	CSARGGGPQHF	TGCAGTGCTAGAGGGGGAGGGCCCCAGCATTTT
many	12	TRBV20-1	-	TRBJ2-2	CSARAFAGELFF	TGCAGTGCTAGAGCTTTCGCCGGGGAGCTGTTTTTT
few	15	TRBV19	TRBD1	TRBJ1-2	CASSARTGRVEGYTF	TGTGCCAGTAGTGCCCGGACAGGGAGGGTTGAAGGCTACACCTTC
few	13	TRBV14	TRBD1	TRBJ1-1	CASSSVDRGPAFF	TGTGCCAGCAGCTCCGTGGACAGGGGGCCTGCTTTCTTT
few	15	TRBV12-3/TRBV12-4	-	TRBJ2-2	CASSLTTAGTGELFF	TGTGCCAGCAGCCTAACTACGGCAGGGACCGGGGAGCTGTTTTTT